This T cell receptor (beta chain) came from a study of radiotherapy plus CTLA-4 blockade in lung cancer (dated by TCRdb to between 2017 and 2018). As for the study more broadly: Objective responses occurred in roughly a sixth of enrolled patients, and 30% to 35% achieved disease control. Study-wide conclusions, independent of this receptor: After treatment with radiotherapy and ipilimumab, TCR clones that originated in tumors expanded in peripheral blood. Increased serum interferon-beta after radiation, together with early dynamic changes in blood T cell clones, were reported to be the strongest predictors of response.

The study evaluated CTLA-4 blockade (ipilimumab) given together with focal radiation therapy in patients who had chemo-refractory metastatic non-small-cell lung cancer. Libraries were made using the immunoSEQ multiplex PCR assay. The clones in this table, taken by TCRdb from immuneACCESS, are in-frame only. Not every clone is retained; where verified, under half of the shortfall comes from an unresolved V gene, and the cause of the rest is unknown. For this sample there are tens of thousands of clones; around 79% appear just once. 8.5% to 9% of the sample lies in the top ten. A remark on this clone: Its antigen remains undetermined. Within one base of it there is no much larger clone, and no base qualities were kept.

The germline V gene yields SGHRS for CDR1 and YFSETQ for CDR2. Spanning cysteine to phenylalanine, the CDR3 consists of 16 amino acids. The retained sequence is limited to the CDR3, 48 bases, with the frame set at the first base. The junction shows trimming of 4 bases on V and 7 bases on J, and the gene matches do not reach 9 bases of it. This chain is built from TRBV5-1 and TRBJ2-1; 12 central bases correspond to TRBD2. Material: peripheral blood, obtained from a patient treated with radiotherapy plus ipilimumab. This TCR came from a human donor with non-small cell lung cancer who had a complete response to radiotherapy plus ipilimumab. The DNA sequence is given as TGCGCCAGCAGCCCACTAGCGGGAGGCCAGGGGAATGAGCAGTTCTTC. Its protein product is CASSPLAGGQGNEQFF.